This TCR beta chain was identified in a study of cytomegalovirus exposure and HLA in healthy donors. The study, taken as a whole, reports: In a later analysis, at a false discovery rate of 0.05, roughly 17,000 TCR beta sequences matched HLA alleles. Some TCR beta chains (roughly 160 of them) were listed as cytomegalovirus-associated. Cytomegalovirus status was reportedly diagnosed by the classifier with high specificity and sensitivity.

Researchers ran the PCR with 60 Vbeta and 13 Jbeta primers. This table comes from immunoSEQ multiplex PCR, and its TCRdb copy is limited to in-frame clones, with some not included. Of roughly 200,000 clones in the sample, about 13% were seen once. The J segment lost 4 bases and the V segment lost 4 bases, leaving 2 bases of the junction unmatched. CDR1 and CDR2 (germline): SGHAT, FQNNGV. This CDR3 is built from 13 residues. Donors counted as nominally healthy when sampled, yet unrecorded immune exposures were likely. On this clone itself: The target antigen is unknown.

The V call is TRBV11-2, the J call TRBJ1-1; 8 nucleotides align to TRBD1. The clonotype comes from a man aged 45 to 65 in good health and CMV-seropositive. Sequencing was done on a sample of PBMCs. The CDR3 coding sequence is TGTGCCAGCAGCTCCCAGGGGGCCACTGAAGCTTTCTTT. Translation gives CASSSQGATEAFF.